This TCR beta chain is drawn from a study of cytomegalovirus exposure and HLA in healthy donors. Whole-study results and caveats: A later analysis showed that HLA-associated TCR beta chains had undergone more clonal expansion than equally common others. Most CMV-associated TCR beta chains were later found to appear HLA-restricted. In a later analysis, a genetic analysis reported fewer productive-TCR N-insertions in an Asian-associated ancestry cluster than the cohort average.

V lost 3 bases and J 1 base, leaving 13 bases between the germline ends. The CDR3 loop spans 15 amino acids. Germline V gene sequence: CDR1 LNHNV, CDR2 YYDKDF (reference sequence). PCR primers comprised 60 Vbeta and 13 Jbeta primers. The protocol was immunoSEQ multiplex PCR, while the TCRdb copy is restricted to in-frame clones and leaves out a portion. The sample has around 130,000 clones, 80% to 85% seen once. A note on this clone: The antigen is unknown.

This clonotype originated in a female donor in good health and CMV-seronegative. The sequencing sample was made of PBMCs. The J gene is TRBJ2-7, the V gene TRBV15, with D maybe TRBD2 (6 bases). CDR3 sequence reads: CATSREEGFSYEQYF. The CDR3 coding sequence is TGTGCCACCAGCAGGGAGGAGGGGTTTTCCTACGAGCAGTACTTC.